Presented here are 20 T cell receptor beta chains from one specimen sequenced in a study of blood T cell repertoires in COVID-19. Measured with immunoSEQ multiplex PCR; TCRdb has only the in-frame clones, and not every one. Of over 80,000 clones in the sample, 75% to 85% were seen once. Sequencing input: peripheral blood. The receptors shown here come from a woman in her 70s with acute or convalescent COVID-19.

The chain has TRBV5-4 and TRBJ1-4, with D perhaps TRBD1 (6 bases). The CDR3 runs to 15 residues. Trimming removed 3 bases at V and 5 bases at J, with 14 bases between. Germline CDR1 reads SGHNT; CDR2 reads YYREEE (reference sequence). The CDR3 here is CASSSGQIGNEKLFF. In DNA form, the CDR3 reads TGTGCCAGCAGCTCCGGACAGATCGGGAATGAAAAACTGTTTTTT.

The chain employs TRBV30 and TRBJ2-1; a weak D match, TRBD1 (5 bases). V shed 2 bases and J shed 3 bases, with 8 bases lying between them. Germline CDR1 and CDR2: GTSNPN and SVGIG (reference sequence). The CDR3 runs to 13 residues. The CDR3 region has the DNA TGTGCCTGGAGTTCGCAGGGCTACAATGAGCAGTTCTTC. Its translation: CAWSSQGYNEQFF. Full variable domain (outside the CDR3, taken from reference TRBV30 and TRBJ2-1): SQTIHQWPATLVQPVGSPLSLECTVEGTSNPNLYWYRQAAGRGLQLLFYSVGIGQISSEVPQNLSASRPQDRQFILSSKKLLLSDSGFYLCAWSSQGYNEQFFGPGTRLTVL.

The chain couples TRBV6-5 to TRBJ1-2, with 10 bases lining up with TRBD1. The CDR3 is made up of 14 amino acids. With 6 bases clipped from V and 8 bases from J, the junction kept 9 bases outside the gene matches. Germline assignment: CDR1 MNHEY and CDR2 SVGAGI. The CDR3 loop reads CASSRSGTGVGYTF. The DNA for the CDR3 is TGTGCCAGCAGCCGCTCCGGGACAGGGGTCGGCTACACCTTC.

V usage is TRBV5-1 and J usage is TRBJ2-7, with 8 bases matching TRBD2. V lost 5 bases, J lost 1 base, and 5 bases stayed unmatched. The germline CDR1 and CDR2 sequences are SGHRS and YFSETQ. This CDR3 region has 14 residues. CDR3 nucleotide sequence: TGCGCCAGCAGTACCAGCGGGAGATCCTACGAGCAGTACTTC. This translates into CASSTSGRSYEQYF.

The chain combines TRBV5-4 with TRBJ1-2, with D hard to call. The germline gives CDR1 SGHNT, CDR2 YYREEE (reference sequence). V dropped 0 bases and J dropped 2 bases, with 11 bases sitting between them. The CDR3 runs to 15 residues. The CDR3 loop reads CASSLAGRLNYGYTF. Written as DNA, the CDR3 is TGTGCCAGCAGCTTGGCAGGCAGGTTAAACTATGGCTACACCTTC. Full variable domain (rest looked up from reference TRBV5-4 and TRBJ1-2): ETGVTQSPTHLIKTRGQQVTLRCSSQSGHNTVSWYQQALGQGPQFIFQYYREEENGRGNFPPRFSGLQFPNYSSELNVNALELDDSALYLCASSLAGRLNYGYTFGSGTRLTVV.

A few counts support this clone. V gene TRBV5-4 combines with J gene TRBJ2-1; tentatively, D is TRBD1 (6 bases). CDR3 length: 16 residues. Germline-derived CDR1 and CDR2 are SGHNT and YYREEE (reference sequence). V gave up 4 bases and J gave up 5 bases, with 19 bases separating them. In DNA, the CDR3 is TGTGCCAGCAGCCCCACCGGGACACCTCGCAACAATGAGCAGTTCTTC. It specifies CASSPTGTPRNNEQFF. The whole variable domain, filled in from reference TRBV5-4 and TRBJ2-1, reads ETGVTQSPTHLIKTRGQQVTLRCSSQSGHNTVSWYQQALGQGPQFIFQYYREEENGRGNFPPRFSGLQFPNYSSELNVNALELDDSALYLCASSPTGTPRNNEQFFGPGTRLTVL.

The chain has TRBV7-2 and TRBJ2-7; D not resolved. The CDR3 is made up of 14 amino acids. The V gene's germline CDR1 is SGHTA and CDR2 FQGNSA. Trimming cost V 1 base and J 0 bases, with 7 bases left between them. The CDR3 sequence: CASSLVGSSYEQYF. DNA for the CDR3: TGTGCCAGCAGCTTAGTGGGCAGCTCCTACGAGCAGTACTTC.

The chain joins TRBV4-3 to TRBJ1-1; D is ambiguous. V lost 0 bases, J lost 3 bases, and 11 bases lay in between. The CDR3 consists of 15 residues. Germline V lookup: CDR1 LGHNA, CDR2 YSLEER. The CDR3 is CASSQDGSSDTEAFF. As DNA, the CDR3 is TGCGCCAGCAGCCAAGATGGGAGTAGTGACACTGAAGCTTTCTTT.

The chain carries TRBV6-2 or TRBV6-3 and TRBJ2-1; 9 nucleotides match TRBD2. V trimming: 1 base; J trimming: 7 bases; junction bases outside the gene matches: 5. The CDR3 is made up of 15 amino acids. CDR1 is MNHEY and CDR2 is SVGEGT in the germline V gene. CDR3 region: CASSYLAGVANEQFF. The CDR3 DNA is TGTGCCAGCAGTTACTTAGCGGGGGTGGCTAATGAGCAGTTCTTC.

This clone came up a few times. The chain links TRBV19 to TRBJ1-1; tentatively, D is TRBD1 (5 bases). CDR3 length equals 14 residues. The germline V gene has CDR1 LNHDA and CDR2 SQIVND (reference sequence). V lost 3 bases, J lost 7 bases, and 15 bases lay in between. CDR3 nucleotides: TGTGCCAGTAGTATGATAGCAGGAGACAGTGAAGCTTTCTTT. This translates into CASSMIAGDSEAFF. The entire variable domain, with the rest obtained from reference TRBV19 and TRBJ1-1, is as follows: DGGITQSPKYLFRKEGQNVTLSCEQNLNHDAMYWYRQDPGQGLRLIYYSQIVNDFQKGDIAEGYSVSREKKESFPLTVTSAQKNPTAFYLCASSMIAGDSEAFFGQGTRLTVV.

The CDR3 here is CASSEASGGATQYF. The CDR3 DNA sequence: TGTGCCAGCAGTGAAGCTAGCGGGGGGGCGACGCAGTATTTT. The chain has TRBV6-1 and TRBJ2-3, with TRBD2 identical over 11 bases. CDR1 is MNHNS, CDR2 SASEGT, per germline. The CDR3 sequence is 14 residues long. Trimming removed 0 bases from V and 9 bases from J; junction bases left unmatched: 2.

The rearrangement links TRBV7-9 to TRBJ2-6; 10 bases are shared with TRBD2. The CDR3 runs to 18 residues. V shed 1 base and J 4 bases; nucleotides not matched to a gene: 7. Per the germline V gene, CDR1 is SEHNR and CDR2 is FQNEAQ (reference sequence). The CDR3 bases are TGTGCCAGCAGCTTAGGTAGCGGGAGGACGGGGGGGGCCAACGTCCTGACTTTC. Protein: CASSLGSGRTGGANVLTF.

This clone has only one observation. This sequence joins TRBV2 and TRBJ1-6; 9 nucleotides line up with TRBD1. Germline loops: CDR1 SNHLY, CDR2 FYNNEI. The CDR3 spans 16 residues. J was trimmed by 7 bases and V by 3 bases; bases with no gene match: 7. The CDR3 coding sequence is TGTGCCAGCAGTGAGATACAGGGGGCGCGAAATTCACCCCTCCACTTT. It encodes CASSEIQGARNSPLHF.

The chain uses TRBV9 and TRBJ2-3; no definite D call. CDR3 length: 13 amino acids. The germline CDR1 and CDR2 sequences are SGDLS and YYNGEE. The ends were cut back, 0 bases at V and 2 bases at J, with 4 bases in the middle. The CDR3 loop reads CASSVANTDTQYF. CDR3 DNA: TGTGCCAGCAGCGTAGCTAACACAGATACGCAGTATTTT.

The chain uses TRBV7-9 and TRBJ1-2; TRBD1 matches at 8 bases. The trim removed 5 bases at V and 4 bases at J, leaving 3 bases unmatched. This CDR3 has 13 residues. CDR1 and CDR2 (germline): SEHNR, FQNEAQ (reference sequence). The DNA of the CDR3 is TGTGCCAGCAGCCCTGACAGGGGCTATGGCTACACCTTC. Translated, it gives CASSPDRGYGYTF. The whole variable domain, remainder taken from reference TRBV7-9 and TRBJ1-2, is DTGVSQNPRHKITKRGQNVTFRCDPISEHNRLYWYRQTLGQGPEFLTYFQNEAQLEKSRLLSDRFSAERPKGSFSTLEIQRTEQGDSAMYLCASSPDRGYGYTFGSGTRLTVV.

The CDR3 coding sequence is TGTGCCAGCTCACCGAACAGGGGGAGGAACACTGAAGCTTTCTTT. This translates into CASSPNRGRNTEAFF. This chain joins TRBV18 and TRBJ1-1; 8 bases are a match to TRBD1. Germline loops: CDR1 KGHSH, CDR2 LQKENI. This CDR3 has 15 amino acids. The junction had 4 bases not matched to a gene; V was cut back by 3 bases and J by 1 base.

This clone was picked up one time. The J gene is TRBJ1-1, the V gene TRBV6-5; no firm D call. The CDR3 runs 13 residues. Trimming left V 4 bases short and J 1 base short, with 7 bases between. Germline V gene lookup returns CDR1 MNHEY and CDR2 SVGAGI. In DNA form, the CDR3 reads TGTGCCAGCAGTTCGACTTGGAACACTGAAGCTTTCTTT. Translation: CASSSTWNTEAFF.

The chain employs TRBV19 and TRBJ1-1, with TRBD1 identical over 9 bases. V lost 3 bases and J lost 7; bases outside the gene matches: 9. The CDR3 extends over 15 amino acids. Germline CDR1 and CDR2: LNHDA and SQIVND (reference sequence). The CDR3 DNA reads as TGTGCCAGTAGTATGGCGACAGGGGGTCCTAATGAAGCTTTCTTT. Amino acids: CASSMATGGPNEAFF. The whole variable domain, filled in from reference TRBV19 and TRBJ1-1, reads DGGITQSPKYLFRKEGQNVTLSCEQNLNHDAMYWYRQDPGQGLRLIYYSQIVNDFQKGDIAEGYSVSREKKESFPLTVTSAQKNPTAFYLCASSMATGGPNEAFFGQGTRLTVV.

This clone has a handful of counts. This rearrangement joins TRBV4-1 to TRBJ2-2, with a possible D match to TRBD1 (6 bases). CDR1 and CDR2 from the germline V gene are MGHRA and YSYEKL. The ends were cut back, 4 bases at V and 2 bases at J, with 11 bases in the middle. This CDR3 has 15 amino acids. In DNA form, the CDR3 reads TGCGCCAGCAGCCCCCGGGACAAAAACACCGGGGAGCTGTTTTTT. This codes for CASSPRDKNTGELFF.

The sample holds one count of this clone. This rearrangement joins TRBV5-1 to TRBJ2-1; 9 bases agree with TRBD2. The CDR3 spans 15 residues. Trimming at V came to 4 bases and at J to 4 bases, leaving 6 bases not matched to a gene. Germline V gives CDR1 SGHRS, CDR2 YFSETQ. The DNA of the CDR3 is TGCGCCAGCAGCACTCTAGCGGGATCTTACAATGAGCAGTTCTTC. Amino acid sequence: CASSTLAGSYNEQFF.